Below are 30 T cell receptor beta chains sequenced from a single sample in a study of shared clonotypes between healthy human individuals (dated by TCRdb to about 2020). Receptor amplification or capture employed the immunoSEQ multiplex PCR assay. TCRdb took this table from immuneACCESS and kept in-frame rearrangements with V and J called. Such tables lack part of the clones; where checked against another copy, unresolved V genes explain under half of the gap, and the rest is unexplained. This sample lists about 1,800,000 clones; less than 95% were detected once. The top ten constitute more than 0.95% of the sample. CD8 naive samples were CD45RO-negative cells positively selected for CCR7, giving a CD45RA+CCR7+ population that excluded TemRA cells. The specimen sequenced was naive CD8+ T cells sorted from blood. The meaning of the sample's cell subset or site label: CD45RA+CCR7+. All receptors come from a man aged 18 to 30 in good health.

Of note for this clone: The sample holds other DNA sequences that translate to the same CDR3. CDR3 protein: CASSQDRQGASYEQYF. The CDR3 nucleotides are TGCGCCAGCAGCCAAGATAGACAGGGCGCCTCCTACGAGCAGTACTTC. J is TRBJ2-7 and V is TRBV4-3; 7 nucleotides match TRBD1. The CDR3 is made up of 16 amino acids. Trimming removed 0 bases from V and 0 bases from J; junction bases left unmatched: 5. Germline CDR1 reads LGHNA; CDR2 reads YSLEER.

This clone occurred once. The rearrangement joins TRBV2 to TRBJ1-5; a possible D gene is TRBD1 (6 bases). The CDR3 is made up of 14 amino acids. CDR1 is SNHLY and CDR2 is FYNNEI in the germline V gene. V was clipped by 3 bases and J by 7 bases, with 13 bases between them. In nucleotides, the CDR3 is TGTGCCAGCAGTGAGGGCAGGGGTGGCCAGCCCCAGCATTTT. It is translated as CASSEGRGGQPQHF.

In its sample, this clone was seen once. This chain uses TRBV21-1 with TRBJ1-1; the DNA was not compared with TRBD1, the D call given in the table. TRBV21-1 is marked as a pseudogene. The CDR3 is 17 residues long. The CDR3 is CASSKAEAGQGDTEAFF. In nucleotides, the CDR3 is TGTGCCAGCAGCAAAGCAGAGGCCGGACAGGGTGACACTGAAGCTTTCTTT.

V usage is TRBV28 and J usage is TRBJ2-7; 8 nucleotides align to TRBD2. The junction had 8 bases not matched to a gene; V was cut back by 4 bases and J by 6 bases. The germline CDR1 and CDR2 sequences are MDHEN and SYDVKM. The CDR3 runs 14 residues. The CDR3 loop reads CASSSRLAPLEQYF. The CDR3 DNA reads TGTGCCAGCAGTTCCCGACTAGCGCCCCTCGAGCAGTACTTC.

The genes are TRBV6-6 and TRBJ2-5, with D possibly matching TRBD2 (6 bases). Germline values: CDR1 MNHNY, CDR2 SVGAGI (reference sequence). The CDR3 runs 15 residues. Trimming cost V 6 bases and J 5 bases, with 19 bases left between them. CDR3 nucleotides: TGTGCCAGCAGCCCCCCGCCCGGGGAGGACGAGACCCAGTACTTC. Translation gives CASSPPPGEDETQYF.

About this clone itself: The same CDR3 arises from other DNA sequences in this sample as well. The rearrangement joins TRBV5-8 to TRBJ1-1, with 10 bases that match TRBD1. V shed 0 bases, J shed 5 bases, and the junction held 1 base outside the gene matches. This CDR3 contains 14 residues. Germline CDR1 SGHTS, CDR2 YDEGEE. CDR3 bases: TGTGCCAGCAGCTTGGGACAGGGGGCAACTGAAGCTTTCTTT. Its translation: CASSLGQGATEAFF.

This rearrangement joins TRBV4-3 to TRBJ2-7; no reliable D call. This CDR3 contains 15 residues. Germline assignment: CDR1 LGHNA and CDR2 YSLEER. Deletions cut 0 bases from V and 4 bases from J, with 13 bases between. The CDR3 spells CASSQDSTPLYEQYF. CDR3 DNA sequence: TGCGCCAGCAGCCAAGATTCGACTCCTTTGTACGAGCAGTACTTC.

The chain has TRBV9 and TRBJ1-3, with TRBD1 as a possible D gene (5 bases). V lost 5 bases and J lost 6, with 15 bases in between. The length of the CDR3 is 14 residues. The germline V gene encodes CDR1 SGDLS and CDR2 YYNGEE. The CDR3 DNA reads TGTGCCAGCAGAGACGGGGAAGGGGAAAACACCATATATTTT. This translates into CASRDGEGENTIYF.

The CDR3 region has the DNA TGCGCCAGCAGGGACGGCACCTATGGCTACACCTTC. Translating gives CASRDGTYGYTF. The chain carries TRBV5-1 and TRBJ1-2; D is ambiguous. The germline CDR1 and CDR2 sequences are SGHRS and YFSETQ. V was clipped by 5 bases and J by 4 bases, with 9 bases between them. The CDR3 totals 12 residues.

About this clone itself: A read error may be the cause here, since a much bigger clone is one base away. The same CDR3 also results from other DNA sequences found in this sample. The rearrangement joins TRBV9 to TRBJ2-7; D is perhaps TRBD1 or TRBD2 (6 bases each). Per germline, CDR1 SGDLS and CDR2 YYNGEE. The CDR3 is 15 residues long. Trimming took 0 bases from V and 0 from J, leaving 10 bases between them. CDR3 sequence: CASSVEGGSSYEQYF. CDR3 nucleotide sequence: TGTGCCAGCAGCGTAGAAGGGGGGAGCTCCTACGAGCAGTACTTC. Filled out from reference TRBV9 and TRBJ2-7, the complete variable domain reads DSGVTQTPKHLITATGQRVTLRCSPRSGDLSVYWYQQSLDQGLQFLIQYYNGEERAKGNILERFSAQQFPDLHSELNLSSLELGDSALYFCASSVEGGSSYEQYFGPGTRLTVT.

The CDR3 is CASSIEGDGYTF. For the CDR3, the DNA is TGTGCCAGTAGTATCGAAGGGGATGGCTACACCTTC. The V gene is TRBV19, the J gene TRBJ1-2; D is perhaps TRBD1 (5 bases). CDR1 is LNHDA and CDR2 is SQIVND in the germline V gene (reference sequence). Trimming shortened V by 3 bases and J by 6 bases, and 8 bases separated the two germline ends. The CDR3 is 12 residues long.

The table lists this clone with a count of one. This chain links TRBV30 with TRBJ2-3; no definite D call. The V and J ends lost 1 base and 12 bases respectively, with 17 bases between them. The V gene's germline CDR1 is GTSNPN and CDR2 SVGIG (reference sequence). There are 13 residues in the CDR3. CDR3 protein: CAWSAINRASQYF. CDR3 nucleotides: TGTGCCTGGAGTGCGATAAACCGGGCCTCCCAGTATTTT.

This chain uses TRBV4-3 with TRBJ2-3, with D maybe TRBD1 (5 bases). The CDR3 is 16 amino acids. In germline, CDR1 is LGHNA, CDR2 YSLEER. The V gene lost 0 bases and the J gene lost 7 bases, with 17 bases spanning the gap. The DNA of the CDR3 is TGCGCCAGCAGCCAAGATTTGGCAGGGAAGGCTCATACGCAGTATTTT. It encodes CASSQDLAGKAHTQYF.

The chain carries TRBV27 and TRBJ2-1; D possibly corresponds to TRBD2 (6 bases). In germline, CDR1 is MNHEY, CDR2 SMNVEV (reference sequence). Trimming took off 0 bases at V and 7 bases at J, with 16 bases between the two ends. The length of the CDR3 is 16 residues. The CDR3 DNA reads as TGTGCCAGCAGTTTATCGATCGAGATAGCGGTAAATGAGCAGTTCTTC. This translates into CASSLSIEIAVNEQFF.

The CDR3 loop is CSVWSGQSSYEQYF. Written as DNA, the CDR3 is TGCAGCGTTTGGAGTGGACAGAGCTCCTACGAGCAGTACTTC. The gene calls are TRBV29-1 and TRBJ2-7, with D perhaps matching TRBD1 (6 bases). The CDR3 length is 14 residues. The germline gives CDR1 SQVTM, CDR2 ANQGSEA. V was pared by 5 bases and J by 0 bases, with 14 bases between.

The CDR3 DNA reads as TGTGCCACCAGGGAAGGGACAGCAAGCAATCAGCCCCAGCATTTT. Translation: CATREGTASNQPQHF. The V and J genes are TRBV15 and TRBJ1-5; the match to TRBD1 covers 7 bases. The V segment lost 6 bases and the J segment 1 base; nucleotides outside the gene matches: 6. CDR3 length: 15 amino acids. CDR1 is LNHNV, CDR2 YYDKDF, per germline (reference sequence).

This CDR3 is CASSDGQGVLNTEAFF. The CDR3 coding sequence is TGTGCCAGCAGTGACGGACAGGGGGTATTGAACACTGAAGCTTTCTTT. This chain links TRBV2 with TRBJ1-1; 10 positions agree with TRBD1. The CDR3 totals 16 residues. Trimming at V came to 3 bases and at J to 0 bases, leaving 4 bases not matched to a gene. The germline CDR1 and CDR2 sequences are SNHLY and FYNNEI.

The chain joins TRBV9 to TRBJ2-3; D call uncertain. The ends were cut back, 0 bases at V and 2 bases at J, with 4 bases in the middle. Germline CDR1 is SGDLS and CDR2 is YYNGEE. This CDR3 has 13 residues. CDR3 amino acids: CASSVAHTDTQYF. DNA for the CDR3: TGTGCCAGCAGCGTAGCACACACAGATACGCAGTATTTT.

In DNA, the CDR3 is TGTGCCAGCAGCTCGACAGGGCCAGGTTCACCCCTCCACTTT. This sequence encodes CASSSTGPGSPLHF. The genes are TRBV6-5 and TRBJ1-6; TRBD1 matches 7 bases. The CDR3 covers 14 residues. CDR1 and CDR2 (germline): MNHEY, SVGAGI. V shed 6 bases, J shed 9 bases, and the junction held 8 bases outside the gene matches.

V gene TRBV28 combines with J gene TRBJ2-5; 9 bases map to TRBD1. TRBJ2-7 explains the end of the DNA better; the J call may be wrong. This CDR3 is built from 15 residues. Germline-derived CDR1 and CDR2 are MDHEN and SYDVKM. The CDR3 DNA is TGTGCCAGCAGTCCAGAGACAGGGGGGAACCACGAGCAGTACTTC. Translated, it gives CASSPETGGNHEQYF.

The chain links TRBV5-5 to TRBJ2-5; the match to TRBD2 covers 13 bases. CDR3 length: 17 residues. Germline V gives CDR1 SGHKS, CDR2 YYEKEE (reference sequence). Trimming removed 4 bases from V and 1 base from J; junction bases left unmatched: 7. The CDR3 spells CASSLDRLAGGQETQYF. The CDR3 region has the DNA TGTGCCAGCAGCCTTGATAGACTAGCGGGGGGCCAAGAGACCCAGTACTTC.

V gene TRBV11-2 combines with J gene TRBJ2-7, with TRBD2 matching 7 bases. V was pared by 1 base and J by 3 bases, with 12 bases of the junction left unmatched. Germline-derived CDR1 and CDR2 are SGHAT and FQNNGV. CDR3 size: 17 residues. The CDR3 nucleotides read TGTGCCAGCAGCTTAGGATGGTCGGGAGGCCTAGACTACGAGCAGTACTTC. Its protein is CASSLGWSGGLDYEQYF.

Worth noting for this clone: Other DNA sequences from this sample encode an identical CDR3 as well. The gene calls are TRBV4-1 and TRBJ2-3; D call uncertain. This CDR3 spans 12 amino acids. Germline lookup yields CDR1 MGHRA and CDR2 YSYEKL. Trimming removed 1 base from V and 5 bases from J, with 4 bases in between. CDR3 residues: CASSQGGDTQYF. The CDR3 DNA follows: TGCGCCAGCAGCCAAGGAGGAGATACGCAGTATTTT.

The chain combines TRBV28 with TRBJ1-4, with 7 bases matching TRBD1. Trimming cost V 6 bases and J 5 bases; bases outside gene matches: 9. This CDR3 comprises 15 residues. CDR1 and CDR2 from the germline V gene are MDHEN and SYDVKM. The CDR3 loop reads CASRPTQGTNEKLFF. Here the CDR3 DNA reads TGTGCCAGCAGACCTACACAGGGGACGAATGAAAAACTGTTTTTT. The whole variable domain, remainder taken from reference TRBV28 and TRBJ1-4, is DVKVTQSSRYLVKRTGEKVFLECVQDMDHENMFWYRQDPGLGLRLIYFSYDVKMKEKGDIPEGYSVSREKKERFSLILESASTNQTSMYLCASRPTQGTNEKLFFGSGTQLSVL.

This rearrangement joins TRBV10-2 to TRBJ2-7; TRBD1 matches at 10 bases. The J segment lost 3 bases and the V segment lost 0 bases, leaving 5 bases of the junction unmatched. CDR1 WSHSY and CDR2 SAAADI come from the germline V gene. The CDR3 runs 16 residues. CDR3: CASSESGTGDYYEQYF. CDR3 DNA: TGCGCCAGCAGTGAGTCGGGGACAGGGGATTACTACGAGCAGTACTTC.

This clone was observed once. The CDR3 loop is CASSGGLVDEQFF. The CDR3 DNA reads as TGCGCCAGCAGTGGGGGCTTGGTGGATGAGCAGTTCTTC. The J gene is TRBJ2-1, the V gene TRBV10-1; the D gene is possibly TRBD1 (5 bases). CDR3 length equals 13 residues. Germline CDR1 WNHNN, CDR2 SYGVQD (reference sequence). Trimming shortened V by 4 bases and J by 8 bases, and 12 bases separated the two germline ends.

The chain joins TRBV27 to TRBJ2-2, with 7 bases aligning to TRBD1. Trimming took 2 bases from V and 1 from J; bases not matched to a gene: 4. Looked up from germline, CDR1 is MNHEY and CDR2 is SMNVEV (reference sequence). CDR3 length equals 16 residues. The CDR3 region has the DNA TGTGCCAGCAGTTTACCGACAGGGATGAACACCGGGGAGCTGTTTTTT. Its protein is CASSLPTGMNTGELFF.

The rearrangement uses TRBV7-8 and TRBJ2-3, with 7 bases lining up with TRBD2. J lost 0 bases, V lost 5 bases, and 5 bases had no gene match. This CDR3 has 15 residues. Germline loops: CDR1 SGHVS, CDR2 FQNEAQ. Here the CDR3 reads CASSILATSTDTQYF. The CDR3 nucleotides are TGTGCCAGCAGCATACTAGCGACTAGCACAGATACGCAGTATTTT.

V and J are TRBV19 and TRBJ1-2; D might be TRBD1 (5 bases). V lost 1 base to trimming and J lost 1 base, with 10 bases between them. The CDR3 loop spans 15 amino acids. From germline, CDR1 is LNHDA and CDR2 SQIVND (reference sequence). Here the CDR3 DNA reads TGTGCCAGTAGTATAGTCCCGGGGGATAACTATGGCTACACCTTC. This encodes CASSIVPGDNYGYTF.

The chain employs TRBV5-1 and TRBJ2-7; D call uncertain. CDR3 size: 14 residues. V gave up 4 bases and J gave up 0 bases, with 11 bases separating them. The germline gives CDR1 SGHRS, CDR2 YFSETQ. The CDR3 reads CASSLLTLSYEQYF. Here the CDR3 DNA reads TGCGCCAGCAGCCTACTGACACTCTCCTACGAGCAGTACTTC.